This TCR beta chain is from a study of technical replicates of blood from a handful of donors. Repertoires were generated with immunoSEQ multiplex PCR, while TCRdb's copy carries only in-frame clones and drops some. This table holds some 87,000 clones, about 92% found once. CDR1 is LNHDA and CDR2 is SQIVND in the germline V gene (reference sequence). The CDR3 contains 14 residues. V dropped 3 bases and J dropped 1 base, with 9 bases sitting between them. The V gene is TRBV19, the J gene TRBJ1-1, with D uncertain. The sequence was collected from a human donor in good health. The sample was T cells isolated from PBMCs. The CDR3 DNA reads TGTGCCAGTAGTATCCTCTCCGGGAACACTGAAGCTTTCTTT. Its protein product is CASSILSGNTEAFF.